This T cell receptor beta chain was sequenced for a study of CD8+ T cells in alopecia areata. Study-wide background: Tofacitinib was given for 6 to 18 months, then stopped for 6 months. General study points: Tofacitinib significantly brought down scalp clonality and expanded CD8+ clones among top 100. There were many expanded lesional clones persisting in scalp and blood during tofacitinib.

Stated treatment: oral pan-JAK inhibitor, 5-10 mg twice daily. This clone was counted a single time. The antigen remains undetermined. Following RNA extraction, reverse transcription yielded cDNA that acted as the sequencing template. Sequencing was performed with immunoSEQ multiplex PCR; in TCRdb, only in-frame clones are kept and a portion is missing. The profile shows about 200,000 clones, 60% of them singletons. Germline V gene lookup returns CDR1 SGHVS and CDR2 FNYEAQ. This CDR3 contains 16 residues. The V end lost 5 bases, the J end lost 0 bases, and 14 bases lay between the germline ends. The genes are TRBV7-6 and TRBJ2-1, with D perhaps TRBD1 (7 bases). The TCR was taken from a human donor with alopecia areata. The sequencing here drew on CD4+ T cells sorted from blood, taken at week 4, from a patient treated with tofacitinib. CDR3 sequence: CASSKGASASYNEQFF. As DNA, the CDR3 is TGTGCCAGCAGCAAGGGGGCTAGCGCCTCCTACAATGAGCAGTTCTTC. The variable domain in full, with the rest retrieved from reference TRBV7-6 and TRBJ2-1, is GAGVSQSPRYKVTKRGQDVALRCDPISGHVSLYWYRQALGQGPEFLTYFNYEAQQDKSGLPNDRFSAERPEGSISTLTIQRTEQRDSAMYRCASSKGASASYNEQFFGPGTRLTVL.